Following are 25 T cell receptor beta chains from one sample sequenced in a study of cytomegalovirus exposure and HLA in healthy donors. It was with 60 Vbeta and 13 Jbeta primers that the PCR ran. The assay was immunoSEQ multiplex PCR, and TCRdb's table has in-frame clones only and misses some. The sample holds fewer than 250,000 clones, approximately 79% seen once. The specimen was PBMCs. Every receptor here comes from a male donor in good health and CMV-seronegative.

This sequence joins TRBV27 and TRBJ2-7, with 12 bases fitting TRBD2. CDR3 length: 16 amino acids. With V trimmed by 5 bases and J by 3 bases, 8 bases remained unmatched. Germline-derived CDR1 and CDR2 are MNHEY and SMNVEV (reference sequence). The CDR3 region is CASSTPGLAGNYEQYF. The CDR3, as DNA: TGTGCCAGCAGTACCCCGGGACTAGCGGGCAACTACGAGCAGTACTTC.

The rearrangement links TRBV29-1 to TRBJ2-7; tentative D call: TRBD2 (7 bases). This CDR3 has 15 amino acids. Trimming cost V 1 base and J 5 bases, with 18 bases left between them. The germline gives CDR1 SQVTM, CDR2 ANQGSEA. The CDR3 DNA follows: TGCAGCGTTGAAGCCCAGGGAGGGGGGAGGAACGAGCAGTACTTC. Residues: CSVEAQGGGRNEQYF.

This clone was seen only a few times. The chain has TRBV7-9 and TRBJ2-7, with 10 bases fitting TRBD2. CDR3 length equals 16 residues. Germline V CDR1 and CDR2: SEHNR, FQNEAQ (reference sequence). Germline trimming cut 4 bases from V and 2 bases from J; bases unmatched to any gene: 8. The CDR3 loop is CASSSRSGRVPYEQYF. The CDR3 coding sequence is TGTGCCAGCAGCTCCCGGAGCGGGAGGGTCCCCTACGAGCAGTACTTC.

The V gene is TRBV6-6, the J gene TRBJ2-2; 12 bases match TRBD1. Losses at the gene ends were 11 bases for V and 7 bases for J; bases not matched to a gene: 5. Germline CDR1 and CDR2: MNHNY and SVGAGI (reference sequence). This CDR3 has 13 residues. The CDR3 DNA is TGTGCCGGGGGACAGGGGGCGAGCGGGGAGCTGTTTTTT. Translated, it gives CAGGQGASGELFF.

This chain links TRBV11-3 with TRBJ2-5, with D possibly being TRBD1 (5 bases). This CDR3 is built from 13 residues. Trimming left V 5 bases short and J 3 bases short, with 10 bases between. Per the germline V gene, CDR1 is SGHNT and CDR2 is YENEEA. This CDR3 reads CASSPDRKETQYF. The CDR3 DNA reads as TGTGCCAGCAGCCCCGACAGAAAAGAGACCCAGTACTTC.

Written as DNA, the CDR3 is TGCGCCAGCAGCCAAGATCTAGAAGAAGAGACCCAGTACTTC. Amino acid sequence: CASSQDLEEETQYF. The chain uses TRBV4-3 and TRBJ2-5; unclear D gene. Trimming stripped 0 bases from V and 3 bases from J, with 8 bases between. Germline CDR1 is LGHNA and CDR2 is YSLEER. The CDR3 spans 14 residues.

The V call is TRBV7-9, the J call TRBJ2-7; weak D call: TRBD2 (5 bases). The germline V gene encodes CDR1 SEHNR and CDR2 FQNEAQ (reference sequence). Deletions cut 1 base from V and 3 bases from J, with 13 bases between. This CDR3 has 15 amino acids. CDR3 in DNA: TGTGCCAGCAGCTTAGATACGGGGTTGTACTACGAGCAGTACTTC. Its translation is CASSLDTGLYYEQYF.

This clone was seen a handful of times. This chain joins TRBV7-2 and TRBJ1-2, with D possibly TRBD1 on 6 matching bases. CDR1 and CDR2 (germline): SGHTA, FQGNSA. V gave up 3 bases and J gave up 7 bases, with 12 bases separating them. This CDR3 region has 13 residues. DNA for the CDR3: TGTGCCAGCAGCTTGGAGAGGGGGATTGGCTACACCTTC. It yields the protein CASSLERGIGYTF. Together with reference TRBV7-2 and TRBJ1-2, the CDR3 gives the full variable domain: GAGVSQSPSNKVTEKGKDVELRCDPISGHTALYWYRQSLGQGLEFLIYFQGNSAPDKSGLPSDRFSAERTGGSVSTLTIQRTQQEDSAVYLCASSLERGIGYTFGSGTRLTVV.

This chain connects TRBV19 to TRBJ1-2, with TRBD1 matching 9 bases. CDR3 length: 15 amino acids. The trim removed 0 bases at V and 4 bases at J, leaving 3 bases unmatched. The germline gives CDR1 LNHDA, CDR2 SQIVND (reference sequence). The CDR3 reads CASSIETGGGYGYTF. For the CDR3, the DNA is TGTGCCAGTAGTATAGAAACAGGGGGCGGCTATGGCTACACCTTC. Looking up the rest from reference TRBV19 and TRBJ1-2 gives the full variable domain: DGGITQSPKYLFRKEGQNVTLSCEQNLNHDAMYWYRQDPGQGLRLIYYSQIVNDFQKGDIAEGYSVSREKKESFPLTVTSAQKNPTAFYLCASSIETGGGYGYTFGSGTRLTVV.

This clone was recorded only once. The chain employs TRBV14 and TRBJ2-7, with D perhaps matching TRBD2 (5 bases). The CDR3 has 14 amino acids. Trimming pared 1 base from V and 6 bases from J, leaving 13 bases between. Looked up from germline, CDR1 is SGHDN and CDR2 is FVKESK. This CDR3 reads CASSQGLASLEQYF. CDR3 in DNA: TGTGCCAGCAGCCAAGGCCTAGCTTCCCTCGAGCAGTACTTC. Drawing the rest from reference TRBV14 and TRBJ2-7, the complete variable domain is EAGVTQFPSHSVIEKGQTVTLRCDPISGHDNLYWYRRVMGKEIKFLLHFVKESKQDESGMPNNRFLAERTGGTYSTLKVQPAELEDSGVYFCASSQGLASLEQYFGPGTRLTVT.

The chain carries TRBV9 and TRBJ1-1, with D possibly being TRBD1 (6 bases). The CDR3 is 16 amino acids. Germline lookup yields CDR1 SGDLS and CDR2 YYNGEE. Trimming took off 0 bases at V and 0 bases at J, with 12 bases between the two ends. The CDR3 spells CASSVAVDSLNTEAFF. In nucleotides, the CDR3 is TGTGCCAGCAGCGTAGCCGTGGACAGCCTGAACACTGAAGCTTTCTTT.

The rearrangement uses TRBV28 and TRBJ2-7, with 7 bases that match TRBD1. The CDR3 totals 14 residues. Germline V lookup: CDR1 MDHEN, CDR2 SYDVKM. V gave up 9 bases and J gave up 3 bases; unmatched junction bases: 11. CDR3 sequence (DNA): TGTGCCAGTCGAGAGGCAGGGGGTCTCTACGAGCAGTACTTC. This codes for CASREAGGLYEQYF.

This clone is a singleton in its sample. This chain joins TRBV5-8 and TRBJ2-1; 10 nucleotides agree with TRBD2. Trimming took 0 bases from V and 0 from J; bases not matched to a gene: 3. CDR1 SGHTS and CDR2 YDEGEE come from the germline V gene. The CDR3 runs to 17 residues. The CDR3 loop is CASSLGTSGGSYNEQFF. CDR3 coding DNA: TGTGCCAGCAGCTTGGGGACTAGCGGAGGCTCCTACAATGAGCAGTTCTTC.

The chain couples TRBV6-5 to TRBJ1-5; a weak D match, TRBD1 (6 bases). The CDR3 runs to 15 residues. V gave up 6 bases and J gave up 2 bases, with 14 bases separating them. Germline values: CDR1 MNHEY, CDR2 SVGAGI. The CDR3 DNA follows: TGTGCCAGCAGCAAGGGGGTTGTGGGCAATCAGCCCCAGCATTTT. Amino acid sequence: CASSKGVVGNQPQHF.

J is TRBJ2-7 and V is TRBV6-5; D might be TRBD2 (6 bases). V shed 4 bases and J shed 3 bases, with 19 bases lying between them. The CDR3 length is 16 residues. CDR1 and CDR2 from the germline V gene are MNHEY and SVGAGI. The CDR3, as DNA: TGTGCCAGCAGTTCACCTGGGGGTCAGGACTACTACGAGCAGTACTTC. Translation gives CASSSPGGQDYYEQYF.

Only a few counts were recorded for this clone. The CDR3 loop reads CASSQDPESSYEQYF. Written as DNA, the CDR3 is TGTGCCAGCAGCCAAGATCCGGAGAGTTCCTACGAGCAGTACTTC. The chain recombines TRBV14 with TRBJ2-7; no clear D. The CDR3 length is 15 residues. The V gene lost 0 bases and the J gene lost 1 base, with 10 bases spanning the gap. CDR1 and CDR2 from the germline V gene are SGHDN and FVKESK.

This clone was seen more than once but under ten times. The DNA of the CDR3 is TGTGCCAGCAGTGAGAGTGAAAAACTGTTTTTT. Protein sequence: CASSESEKLFF. The gene calls are TRBV6-1 and TRBJ1-4; no clear D. The V end lost 3 bases, the J end lost 7 bases, and 3 bases lay between the germline ends. The length of the CDR3 is 11 residues. Germline CDR1 reads MNHNS; CDR2 reads SASEGT.

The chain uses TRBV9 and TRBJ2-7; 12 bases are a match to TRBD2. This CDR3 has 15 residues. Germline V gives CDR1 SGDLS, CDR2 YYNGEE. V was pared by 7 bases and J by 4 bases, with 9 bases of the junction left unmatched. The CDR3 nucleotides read TGTGCCAGCGGACAGACTAGCGGGAGTCGATACGAGCAGTACTTC. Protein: CASGQTSGSRYEQYF.

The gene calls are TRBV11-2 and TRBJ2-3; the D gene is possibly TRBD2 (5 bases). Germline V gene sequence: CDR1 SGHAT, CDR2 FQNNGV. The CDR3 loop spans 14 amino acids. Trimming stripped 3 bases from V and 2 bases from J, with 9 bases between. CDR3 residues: CASSFYRDTDTQYF. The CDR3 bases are TGTGCCAGCAGCTTCTACCGGGACACAGATACGCAGTATTTT.

The CDR3 protein is CSAEEIAKNIQYF. In DNA, the CDR3 is TGCAGCGCCGAGGAGATAGCCAAAAACATTCAGTACTTC. The chain joins TRBV29-1 to TRBJ2-4; D is unresolved. Germline loops: CDR1 SQVTM, CDR2 ANQGSEA. The length of the CDR3 is 13 residues. Deletions cut 7 bases from V and 0 bases from J, with 10 bases between.

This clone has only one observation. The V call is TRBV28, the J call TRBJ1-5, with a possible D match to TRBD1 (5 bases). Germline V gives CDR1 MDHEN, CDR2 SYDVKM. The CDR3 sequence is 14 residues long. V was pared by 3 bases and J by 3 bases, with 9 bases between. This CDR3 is CASSFFRANQPQHF. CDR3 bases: TGTGCCAGCAGTTTTTTCAGGGCCAATCAGCCCCAGCATTTT. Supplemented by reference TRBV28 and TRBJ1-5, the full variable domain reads DVKVTQSSRYLVKRTGEKVFLECVQDMDHENMFWYRQDPGLGLRLIYFSYDVKMKEKGDIPEGYSVSREKKERFSLILESASTNQTSMYLCASSFFRANQPQHFGDGTRLSIL.

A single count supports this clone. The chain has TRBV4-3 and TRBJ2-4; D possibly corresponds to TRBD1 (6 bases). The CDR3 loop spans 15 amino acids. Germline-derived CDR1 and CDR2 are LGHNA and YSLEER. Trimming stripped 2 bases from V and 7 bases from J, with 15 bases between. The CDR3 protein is CASSQILGQSNIQYF. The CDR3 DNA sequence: TGCGCCAGCAGCCAAATATTGGGACAAAGTAACATTCAGTACTTC.

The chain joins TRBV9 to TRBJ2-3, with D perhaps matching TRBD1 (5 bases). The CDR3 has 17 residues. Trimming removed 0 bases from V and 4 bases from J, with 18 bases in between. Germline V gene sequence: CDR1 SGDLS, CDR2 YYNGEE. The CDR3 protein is CASSVGGGQGRADTQYF. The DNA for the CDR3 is TGTGCCAGCAGCGTAGGGGGTGGGCAGGGTAGGGCAGATACGCAGTATTTT.

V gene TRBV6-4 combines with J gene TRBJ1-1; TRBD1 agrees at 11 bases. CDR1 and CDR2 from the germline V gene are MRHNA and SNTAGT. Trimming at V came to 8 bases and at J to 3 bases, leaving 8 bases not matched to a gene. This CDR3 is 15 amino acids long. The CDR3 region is CASRQGQGVYTEAFF. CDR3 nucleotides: TGTGCCAGCCGCCAGGGACAGGGGGTGTACACTGAAGCTTTCTTT.

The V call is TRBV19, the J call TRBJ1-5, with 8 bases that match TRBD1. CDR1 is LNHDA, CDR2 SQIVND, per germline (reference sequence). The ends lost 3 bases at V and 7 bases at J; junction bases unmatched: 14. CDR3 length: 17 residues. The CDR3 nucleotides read TGTGCCAGTAGTATCCGTGGCCACAGGGGGAATATCCAGCCCCAGCATTTT. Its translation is CASSIRGHRGNIQPQHF.